This T cell receptor (beta chain) was profiled in a study of cytomegalovirus exposure and HLA in healthy donors. Study-wide findings and caveats: In terms of immune exposure information, only CMV serostatus was available. Altogether, some 160 TCR beta chains were recorded as cytomegalovirus-associated. Most TCR sequences were seen very rarely across donors, but some public TCRs occurred in many.

PCR employed 60 Vbeta and 13 Jbeta primers. TCRdb's copy holds only in-frame clones and misses some; the assay was immunoSEQ multiplex PCR. The repertoire holds some 180,000 clones, with roughly a tenth as singletons. Turning to this clone: The antigen is unknown.

The CDR3 covers 15 residues. Germline-derived CDR1 and CDR2 are LGHNA and YNFKEQ. V lost 4 bases to trimming and J lost 7 bases; unmatched junction nucleotides: 9. J is TRBJ2-2 and V is TRBV4-2; the match to TRBD2 covers 7 bases. The receptor was isolated from a woman in her twenties or thirties in good health and CMV-seropositive. Sequenced: PBMCs. This CDR3 is CASSPGNSGIGELFF. For the CDR3, the DNA is TGTGCCAGCAGCCCGGGGAACAGCGGGATCGGGGAGCTGTTTTTT.